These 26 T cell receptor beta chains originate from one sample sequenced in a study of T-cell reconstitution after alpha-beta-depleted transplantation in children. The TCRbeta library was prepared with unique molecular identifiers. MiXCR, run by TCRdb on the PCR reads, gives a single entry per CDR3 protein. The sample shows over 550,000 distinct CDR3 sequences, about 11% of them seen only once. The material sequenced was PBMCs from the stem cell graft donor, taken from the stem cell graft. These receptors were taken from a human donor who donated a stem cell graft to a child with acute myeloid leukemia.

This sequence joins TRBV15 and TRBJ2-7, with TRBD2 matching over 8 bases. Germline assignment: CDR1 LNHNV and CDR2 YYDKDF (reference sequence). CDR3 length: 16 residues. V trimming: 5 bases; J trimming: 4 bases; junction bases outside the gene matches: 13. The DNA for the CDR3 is TGTGCCACCAGCTCGGGGGGGTTGATCGGGAGGTACGAGCAGTACTTC. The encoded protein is CATSSGGLIGRYEQYF.

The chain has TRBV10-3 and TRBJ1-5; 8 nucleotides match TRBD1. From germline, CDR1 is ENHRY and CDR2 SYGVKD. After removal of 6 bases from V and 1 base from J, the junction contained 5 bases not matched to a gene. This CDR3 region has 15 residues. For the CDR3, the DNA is TGTGCCATCAGCCCGACAGGGGCCAGCAATCAGCCCCAGCATTTT. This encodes CAISPTGASNQPQHF.

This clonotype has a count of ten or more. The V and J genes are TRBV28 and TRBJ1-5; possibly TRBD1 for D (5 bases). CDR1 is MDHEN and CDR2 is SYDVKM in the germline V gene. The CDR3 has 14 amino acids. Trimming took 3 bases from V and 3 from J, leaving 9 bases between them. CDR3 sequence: CASSLGRPNQPQHF. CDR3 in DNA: TGTGCCAGCAGTTTGGGGCGCCCCAATCAGCCCCAGCATTTT.

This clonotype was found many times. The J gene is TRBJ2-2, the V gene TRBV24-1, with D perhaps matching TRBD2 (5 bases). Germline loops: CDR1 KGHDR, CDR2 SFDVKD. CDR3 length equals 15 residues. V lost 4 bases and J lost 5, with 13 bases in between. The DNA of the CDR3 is TGTGCCACCAGTGACCGGACTCGAACAACCGGGGAGCTGTTTTTT. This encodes CATSDRTRTTGELFF.

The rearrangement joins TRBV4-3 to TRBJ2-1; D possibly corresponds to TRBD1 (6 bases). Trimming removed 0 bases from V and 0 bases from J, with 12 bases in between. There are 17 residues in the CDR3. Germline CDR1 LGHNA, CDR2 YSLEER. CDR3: CASSQDSGTFSYNEQFF. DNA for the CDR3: TGCGCCAGCAGCCAAGATTCCGGGACATTCTCCTACAATGAGCAGTTCTTC.

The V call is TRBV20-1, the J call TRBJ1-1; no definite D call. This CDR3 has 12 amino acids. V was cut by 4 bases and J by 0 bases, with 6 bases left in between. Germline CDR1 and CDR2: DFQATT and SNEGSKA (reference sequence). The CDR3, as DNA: TGCAGTGCTATGCCAGTGAACACTGAAGCTTTCTTT. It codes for CSAMPVNTEAFF.

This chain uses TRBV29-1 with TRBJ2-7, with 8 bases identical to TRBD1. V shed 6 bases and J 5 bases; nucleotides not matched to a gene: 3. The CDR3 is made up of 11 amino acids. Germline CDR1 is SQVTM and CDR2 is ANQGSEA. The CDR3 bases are TGCAGCGTGACAGGGGACCACGAGCAGTACTTC. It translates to CSVTGDHEQYF.

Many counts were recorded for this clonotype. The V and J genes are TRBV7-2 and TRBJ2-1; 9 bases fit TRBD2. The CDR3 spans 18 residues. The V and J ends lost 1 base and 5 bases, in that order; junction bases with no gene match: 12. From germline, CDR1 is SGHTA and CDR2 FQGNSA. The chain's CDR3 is CASSLGILLAGLHNEQFF. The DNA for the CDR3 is TGTGCCAGCAGCTTAGGTATTCTCCTAGCGGGGTTGCACAATGAGCAGTTCTTC. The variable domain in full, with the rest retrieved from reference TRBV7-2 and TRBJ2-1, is GAGVSQSPSNKVTEKGKDVELRCDPISGHTALYWYRQSLGQGLEFLIYFQGNSAPDKSGLPSDRFSAERTGGSVSTLTIQRTQQEDSAVYLCASSLGILLAGLHNEQFFGPGTRLTVL.

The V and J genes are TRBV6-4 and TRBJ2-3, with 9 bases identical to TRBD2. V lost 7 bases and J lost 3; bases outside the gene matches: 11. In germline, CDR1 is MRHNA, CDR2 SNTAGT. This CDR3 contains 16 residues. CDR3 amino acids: CASTTGERGVTDTQYF. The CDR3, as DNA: TGTGCCAGCACCACCGGGGAGCGGGGGGTGACAGATACGCAGTATTTT.

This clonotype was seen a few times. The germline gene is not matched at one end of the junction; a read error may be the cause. CDR3 loop: CASSPPWGTGGRHTEAFF. The CDR3 region has the DNA TGTGCTAGCAGCCCCCCATGGGGGACAGGGGGAAGGCACACTGAAGCTTTCTTT. V gene TRBV7-7 combines with J gene TRBJ1-1, with 11 bases matching TRBD1. This CDR3 is built from 18 residues. Germline lookup yields CDR1 SSHAT and CDR2 FNYEAQ (reference sequence).

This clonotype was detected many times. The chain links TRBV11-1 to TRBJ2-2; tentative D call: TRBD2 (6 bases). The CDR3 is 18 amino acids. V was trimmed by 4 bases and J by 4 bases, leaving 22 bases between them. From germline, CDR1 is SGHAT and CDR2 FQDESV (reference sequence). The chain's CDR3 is CASSSLGGRVGGTGELFF. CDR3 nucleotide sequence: TGTGCCAGCAGCTCCTTGGGAGGCAGGGTTGGTGGCACCGGGGAGCTGTTTTTT.

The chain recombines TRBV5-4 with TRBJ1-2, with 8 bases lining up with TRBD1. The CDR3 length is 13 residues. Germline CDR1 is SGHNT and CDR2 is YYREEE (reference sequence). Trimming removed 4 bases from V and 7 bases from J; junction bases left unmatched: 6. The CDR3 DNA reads TGTGCCAGCAGCGGACAGGGAATCGGTGGCTACACCTTC. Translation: CASSGQGIGGYTF.

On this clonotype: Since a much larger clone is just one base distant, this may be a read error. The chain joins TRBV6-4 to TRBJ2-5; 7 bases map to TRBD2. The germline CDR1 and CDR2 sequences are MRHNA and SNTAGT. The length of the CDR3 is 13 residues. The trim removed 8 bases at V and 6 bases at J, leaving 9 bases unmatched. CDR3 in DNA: TGTGCCAGCTGTAGGCGGGAGCAGCAGACCCAGTACTTC. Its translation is CASCRREQQTQYF.

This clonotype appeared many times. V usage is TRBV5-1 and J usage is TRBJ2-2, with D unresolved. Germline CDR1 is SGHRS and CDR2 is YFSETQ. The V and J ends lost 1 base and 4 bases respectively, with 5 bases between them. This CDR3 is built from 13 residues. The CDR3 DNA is TGCGCCAGCAGCTTGTCCAGCACCGGGGAGCTGTTTTTT. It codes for CASSLSSTGELFF.

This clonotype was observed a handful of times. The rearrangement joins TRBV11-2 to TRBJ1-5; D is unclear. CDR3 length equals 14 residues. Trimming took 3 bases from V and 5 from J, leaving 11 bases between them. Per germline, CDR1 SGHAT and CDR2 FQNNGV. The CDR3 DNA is TGTGCCAGCAGCTTCGGCCCTAGGGATCAGCCCCAGCATTTT. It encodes CASSFGPRDQPQHF.

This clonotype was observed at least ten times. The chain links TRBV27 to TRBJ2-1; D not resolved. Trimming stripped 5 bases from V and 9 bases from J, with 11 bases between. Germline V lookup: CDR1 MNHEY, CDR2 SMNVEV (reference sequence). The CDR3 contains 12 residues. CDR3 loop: CASSTFSGEQFF. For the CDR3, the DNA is TGTGCCAGCAGTACTTTTTCCGGTGAGCAGTTCTTC.

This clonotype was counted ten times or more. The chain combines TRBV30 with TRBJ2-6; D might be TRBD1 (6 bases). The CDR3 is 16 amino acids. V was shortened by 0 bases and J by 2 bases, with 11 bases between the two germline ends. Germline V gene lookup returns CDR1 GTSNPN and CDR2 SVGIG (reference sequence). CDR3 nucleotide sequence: TGTGCCTGGAGTGTACATTGGACAGCTGGGGCCAACGTCCTGACTTTC. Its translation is CAWSVHWTAGANVLTF. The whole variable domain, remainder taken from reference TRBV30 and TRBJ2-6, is SQTIHQWPATLVQPVGSPLSLECTVEGTSNPNLYWYRQAAGRGLQLLFYSVGIGQISSEVPQNLSASRPQDRQFILSSKKLLLSDSGFYLCAWSVHWTAGANVLTFGAGSRLTVL.

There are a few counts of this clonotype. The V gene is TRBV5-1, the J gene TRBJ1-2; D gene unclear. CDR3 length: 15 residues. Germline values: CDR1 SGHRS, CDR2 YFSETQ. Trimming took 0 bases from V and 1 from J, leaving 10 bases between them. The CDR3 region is CASSLAWAVNYGYTF. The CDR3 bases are TGCGCCAGCAGCTTGGCTTGGGCCGTTAACTATGGCTACACCTTC.

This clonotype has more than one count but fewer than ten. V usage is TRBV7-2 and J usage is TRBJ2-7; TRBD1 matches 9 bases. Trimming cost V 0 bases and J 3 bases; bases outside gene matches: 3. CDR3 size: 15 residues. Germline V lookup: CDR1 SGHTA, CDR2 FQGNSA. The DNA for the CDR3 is TGTGCCAGCAGCTTAGCGGGACAGGGCGTCTACGAGCAGTACTTC. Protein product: CASSLAGQGVYEQYF.

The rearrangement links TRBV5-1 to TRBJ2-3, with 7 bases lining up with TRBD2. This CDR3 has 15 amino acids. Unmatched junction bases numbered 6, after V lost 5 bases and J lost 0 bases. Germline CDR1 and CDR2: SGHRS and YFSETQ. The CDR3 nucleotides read TGCGCCAGCAGGCCACTAGCGATTAGCACAGATACGCAGTATTTT. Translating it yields CASRPLAISTDTQYF.

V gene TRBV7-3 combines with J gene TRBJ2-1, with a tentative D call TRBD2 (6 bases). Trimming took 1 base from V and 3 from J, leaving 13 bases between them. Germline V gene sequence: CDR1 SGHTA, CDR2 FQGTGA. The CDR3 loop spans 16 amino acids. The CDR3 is CASSLKGTCGYNEQFF. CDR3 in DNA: TGTGCCAGCAGCTTAAAGGGGACTTGCGGCTACAATGAGCAGTTCTTC.

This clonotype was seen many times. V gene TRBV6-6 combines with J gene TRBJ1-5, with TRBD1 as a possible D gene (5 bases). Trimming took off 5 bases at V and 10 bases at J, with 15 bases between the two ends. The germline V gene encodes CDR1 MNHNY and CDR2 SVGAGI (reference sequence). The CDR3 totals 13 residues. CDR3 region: CASSLPPGQPQHF. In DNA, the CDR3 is TGTGCCAGCAGTCTCCCCCCAGGGCAACCCCAGCATTTT.

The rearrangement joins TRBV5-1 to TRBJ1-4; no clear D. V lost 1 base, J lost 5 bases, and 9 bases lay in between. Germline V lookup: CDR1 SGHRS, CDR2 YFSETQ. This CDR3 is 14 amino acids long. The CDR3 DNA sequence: TGCGCCAGCAGCTTGACCCGGTTGAATGAAAAACTGTTTTTT. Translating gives CASSLTRLNEKLFF.

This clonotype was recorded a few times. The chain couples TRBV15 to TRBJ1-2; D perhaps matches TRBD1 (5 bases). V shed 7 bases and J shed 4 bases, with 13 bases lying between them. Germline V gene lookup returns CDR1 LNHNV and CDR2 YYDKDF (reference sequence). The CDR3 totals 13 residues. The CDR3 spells CATKLAGGYGYTF. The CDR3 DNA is TGTGCCACCAAACTGGCCGGGGGCTATGGCTACACCTTC.

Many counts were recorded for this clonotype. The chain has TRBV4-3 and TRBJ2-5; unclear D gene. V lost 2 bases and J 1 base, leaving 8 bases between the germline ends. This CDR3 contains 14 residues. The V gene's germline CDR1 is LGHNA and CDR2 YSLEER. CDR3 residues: CASSQLAAQETQYF. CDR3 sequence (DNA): TGCGCCAGCAGCCAACTGGCGGCCCAAGAGACCCAGTACTTC.

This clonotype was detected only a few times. This CDR3 reads CASKQTGVNEQFF. The CDR3 DNA sequence: TGTGCCAGCAAGCAGACAGGGGTAAATGAGCAGTTCTTC. This chain connects TRBV2 to TRBJ2-1; 8 nucleotides match TRBD1. Trimming at V came to 7 bases and at J to 7 bases, leaving 6 bases not matched to a gene. Germline V gene sequence: CDR1 SNHLY, CDR2 FYNNEI. The CDR3 extends over 13 amino acids. Full variable domain (rest looked up from reference TRBV2 and TRBJ2-1): EPEVTQTPSHQVTQMGQEVILRCVPISNHLYFYWYRQILGQKVEFLVSFYNNEISEKSEIFDDQFSVERPDGSNFTLKIRSTKLEDSAMYFCASKQTGVNEQFFGPGTRLTVL.